This TCR beta chain was identified in a study of shared clonotypes between healthy human individuals. The repertoire was sequenced with immunoSEQ multiplex PCR; TCRdb's copy has only in-frame clones and lacks some. The sample holds around 650,000 clones, roughly 96% seen once. As defined, naive CD8 cells were CD45RO-negative and positively selected for CCR7, with terminally differentiated effector memory CD45RA+ cells excluded. Germline-derived CDR1 and CDR2 are SEHNR and FQNEAQ (reference sequence). The CDR3 covers 12 residues. With 5 bases removed from V and 6 bases from J, the gap between germline ends came to 10 bases.

This sequence originates from a woman younger than 45 in good health. This rearrangement joins TRBV7-9 to TRBJ1-1; D ambiguous. Source material: naive CD8+ T cells sorted from blood. The CDR3 DNA sequence: TGTGCCAGCAGCCATACGGGCCCTGAAGCTTTCTTT. This sequence encodes CASSHTGPEAFF. The variable domain in full, with the rest retrieved from reference TRBV7-9 and TRBJ1-1, is DTGVSQNPRHKITKRGQNVTFRCDPISEHNRLYWYRQTLGQGPEFLTYFQNEAQLEKSRLLSDRFSAERPKGSFSTLEIQRTEQGDSAMYLCASSHTGPEAFFGQGTRLTVV.